The sequence of this TCR beta chain was determined in a study of response to subunit inactivated influenza vaccine. TCRdb reprocessed the RT-PCR reads via MiXCR and lists one record per CDR3 protein. Here the sample spans more than 450,000 distinct CDR3 sequences, roughly 12% being singletons. CDR1 is SGHDT and CDR2 is YYEEEE in the germline V gene. The V gene end was trimmed by 0 bases and the J gene end by 8 bases; junction bases not matched to a gene: 21. There are 20 residues in the CDR3. Remarks on this clonotype: The antigen is undetermined.

Whole-study results and caveats: The authors put forward the suggestion that each seasonal influenza vaccination may bring in only a limited number of new T cells.

Material: PBMCs from blood, obtained on the day of vaccination. The chain has TRBV5-6 and TRBJ1-4; 8 nucleotides line up with TRBD1. The TCR was taken from a man aged 45 to 65 who received an inactivated influenza vaccine. The CDR3 protein is CASSLAAVTGPGQVLEKLFF. CDR3 bases: TGTGCCAGCAGCTTGGCCGCAGTTACTGGCCCGGGACAGGTTTTGGAAAAACTGTTTTTT.